Shown below are 5 T cell receptor beta chains from a single sample sequenced in a study of blood T cell repertoires in COVID-19. Generated by immunoSEQ multiplex PCR, the TCRdb table keeps only in-frame clones and is missing some. The sample has 300,000 or so clones; approximately 92% are singletons. Sequencing was done on a sample of PBMCs or T cells enriched from blood (not recorded which). The source is a woman aged 25-40 years who had recovered from COVID-19.

J is TRBJ1-6 and V is TRBV11-2; D is perhaps TRBD1 (6 bases). Germline-derived CDR1 and CDR2 are SGHAT and FQNNGV. The CDR3 totals 14 residues. V was clipped by 5 bases and J by 7 bases, with 12 bases between them. Here the CDR3 DNA reads TGTGCCAGCAGCCCCCTACAGGGAAATTCACCCCTCCACTTT. Protein sequence: CASSPLQGNSPLHF.

This clone was seen a single time. The chain is built from TRBV12-3 or TRBV12-4 and TRBJ1-4; D gene ambiguous. The CDR3 runs 13 residues. The germline V and J ends were trimmed by 5 bases and 5 bases, with 9 bases remaining between them. The CDR3: CASSNGENEKLFF. CDR3 DNA: TGTGCCAGCAGTAACGGGGAAAATGAAAAACTGTTTTTT.

The chain carries TRBV4-3 and TRBJ2-2; a possible D gene is TRBD1 (5 bases). Germline CDR1 is LGHNA and CDR2 is YSLEER. The CDR3 runs 15 residues. V was pared by 1 base and J by 5 bases, with 11 bases between. The CDR3 loop is CASSQVSQGTGELFF. The CDR3 region has the DNA TGCGCCAGCAGCCAAGTTTCGCAGGGTACCGGGGAGCTGTTTTTT.

The chain recombines TRBV28 with TRBJ1-2, with 7 bases matching TRBD1. Germline CDR1 reads MDHEN; CDR2 reads SYDVKM. V lost 8 bases, J lost 2 bases, and 8 bases stayed unmatched. This CDR3 is built from 14 residues. The CDR3 sequence is CASLQGTENYGYTF. CDR3 bases: TGTGCCAGCCTTCAGGGGACAGAGAACTATGGCTACACCTTC.

This clone was observed a single time. The chain is built from TRBV7-8 and TRBJ1-1, with 7 bases fitting TRBD1. The CDR3 totals 15 residues. The germline gives CDR1 SGHVS, CDR2 FQNEAQ. V shed 5 bases and J 8 bases; nucleotides not matched to a gene: 14. The CDR3 region is CASSNPSGGGEEAFF. The DNA of the CDR3 is TGTGCCAGCAGCAACCCATCAGGGGGAGGCGAGGAAGCTTTCTTT.